The 20 T cell receptor beta chains below all came from one sample that was sequenced in a study of shared clonotypes between healthy human individuals. Assay: immunoSEQ multiplex PCR; the TCRdb copy retains only in-frame clones and omits some. The table records some 92,000 clones, about half of them present only once. Material for sequencing was PBMCs. The receptors stem from a woman in her thirties or forties in good health. Some clones in this sample may be carry-over from other donors' samples.

This clone was seen only a few times. The CDR3 loop is CASSSGTANTEAFF. The DNA for the CDR3 is TGTGCCAGTTCCTCCGGGACAGCGAACACTGAAGCTTTCTTT. The chain is built from TRBV9 and TRBJ1-1, with 7 bases lining up with TRBD1. CDR1 and CDR2 (germline): SGDLS, YYNGEE. The CDR3 has 14 amino acids. Trimming removed 8 bases from V and 1 base from J; junction bases left unmatched: 8.

This clone was seen a handful of times. CDR3 residues: CASSLQSRNEKLFF. CDR3 in DNA: TGTGCCAGCAGTTTACAGAGTCGTAATGAAAAACTGTTTTTT. The gene calls are TRBV28 and TRBJ1-4; no reliable D call. This CDR3 comprises 14 residues. The V end lost 2 bases, the J end lost 4 bases, and 8 bases lay between the germline ends. Germline V gives CDR1 MDHEN, CDR2 SYDVKM. Filled out from reference TRBV28 and TRBJ1-4, the complete variable domain reads DVKVTQSSRYLVKRTGEKVFLECVQDMDHENMFWYRQDPGLGLRLIYFSYDVKMKEKGDIPEGYSVSREKKERFSLILESASTNQTSMYLCASSLQSRNEKLFFGSGTQLSVL.

The table lists this clone with a few counts. V is TRBV27 and J is TRBJ1-1, with 10 bases aligning to TRBD1. V was pared by 5 bases and J by 3 bases, with 6 bases of the junction left unmatched. Germline V gives CDR1 MNHEY, CDR2 SMNVEV (reference sequence). The CDR3 has 15 amino acids. In DNA form, the CDR3 reads TGTGCCAGCAGTCCCAGGACAGGGGGGGACACTGAAGCTTTCTTT. Its translation is CASSPRTGGDTEAFF.

By frequency in the sample, this clone is medium-sized. CDR3: CASSRGGEKLFF. CDR3 in DNA: TGTGCCAGCAGCCGAGGGGGGGAAAAACTGTTTTTT. This chain joins TRBV9 and TRBJ1-4; D possibly corresponds to TRBD1 (6 bases). The ends were cut back, 4 bases at V and 8 bases at J, with 9 bases in the middle. The CDR3 length is 12 residues. Germline CDR1 and CDR2: SGDLS and YYNGEE.

The rearrangement links TRBV19 to TRBJ2-2, with D hard to call. CDR3 length equals 13 residues. The V end lost 2 bases, the J end lost 3 bases, and 4 bases lay between the germline ends. Germline lookup yields CDR1 LNHDA and CDR2 SQIVND (reference sequence). For the CDR3, the DNA is TGTGCCAGTAGTATACGAGACACCGGGGAGCTGTTTTTT. Residues: CASSIRDTGELFF.

The chain couples TRBV6-1 to TRBJ1-2; 7 bases are a match to TRBD1. The germline gives CDR1 MNHNS, CDR2 SASEGT. The CDR3 contains 15 residues. Trimming cost V 1 base and J 3 bases; bases outside gene matches: 5. The CDR3 coding sequence is TGTGCCAGCAGTGAAGGGGCGGGACAGCACTATGGCTACACCTTC. Translated: CASSEGAGQHYGYTF.

The chain has TRBV7-6 and TRBJ2-1; 10 bases are a match to TRBD2. Germline lookup yields CDR1 SGHVS and CDR2 FNYEAQ. V was pared by 4 bases and J by 1 base, with 1 base of the junction left unmatched. The CDR3 length is 15 residues. CDR3 in amino acids: CASSSSGRSYNEQFF. CDR3 nucleotide sequence: TGTGCCAGCAGCTCTAGCGGGAGATCCTACAATGAGCAGTTCTTC.

This sequence joins TRBV7-3 and TRBJ2-7; no reliable D call. CDR3 size: 13 residues. The V and J ends lost 8 bases and 3 bases respectively, with 14 bases between them. Germline V gene data show CDR1 as SGHTA and CDR2 as FQGTGA. The CDR3 loop reads CASSGGPHYEQYF. In DNA form, the CDR3 reads TGTGCCAGCTCTGGTGGCCCCCACTACGAGCAGTACTTC. Using reference TRBV7-3 and TRBJ2-7 for the parts outside the CDR3, the full variable domain is GAGVSQTPSNKVTEKGKYVELRCDPISGHTALYWYRQSLGQGPEFLIYFQGTGAADDSGLPNDRFFAVRPEGSVSTLKIQRTERGDSAVYLCASSGGPHYEQYFGPGTRLTVT.

This clone came up a few times. V usage is TRBV20-1 and J usage is TRBJ1-5; D is ambiguous. Trimming took off 0 bases at V and 11 bases at J, with 8 bases between the two ends. From germline, CDR1 is DFQATT and CDR2 SNEGSKA (reference sequence). The CDR3 extends over 11 amino acids. The CDR3 sequence: CSARDDWSQHF. CDR3 in DNA: TGCAGTGCTAGAGACGACTGGTCCCAGCATTTT.

The chain uses TRBV30 and TRBJ2-1; D not certain. Germline V gives CDR1 GTSNPN, CDR2 SVGIG (reference sequence). The CDR3 extends over 14 amino acids. Trimming pared 0 bases from V and 5 bases from J, leaving 11 bases between. CDR3 protein: CAWSVLRTNNEQFF. CDR3 coding DNA: TGTGCCTGGAGTGTCCTCCGCACGAACAATGAGCAGTTCTTC.

On this clone itself: A read error is the likely source, as a far larger clone sits one nucleotide away. This likely comes from a read error, as the CDR3 has no conserved phenylalanine or tryptophan at its end. The chain combines TRBV18 with TRBJ1-3, with no clear D. The CDR3 has 14 residues. Germline CDR1 reads KGHSH; CDR2 reads LQKENI. Between the trimmed V and J ends, which lost 6 bases and 0 bases, there was a span of 9 bases. The CDR3 is CASSSKSSGNTIYL. For the CDR3, the DNA is TGTGCCAGCTCCAGCAAGAGCTCTGGAAACACCATATATCTT.

Only a few counts were recorded for this clone. CDR3 amino acids: CASSENWAGAIQPQHF. The CDR3 DNA sequence: TGTGCCAGCAGTGAAAATTGGGCGGGAGCCATACAGCCCCAGCATTTT. The J gene is TRBJ1-5, the V gene TRBV6-1; D is uncertain. The CDR3 covers 16 residues. Per the germline V gene, CDR1 is MNHNS and CDR2 is SASEGT. The V end was cut by 2 bases, the J end by 7 bases, with 18 bases between.

There are many counts of this clone. This chain connects TRBV2 to TRBJ1-1, with D hard to call. The germline CDR1 and CDR2 sequences are SNHLY and FYNNEI. Deletions cut 7 bases from V and 1 base from J, with 10 bases between. The CDR3 is made up of 13 amino acids. The CDR3 region is CASTPWGNTEAFF. The CDR3 DNA follows: TGTGCCAGCACCCCTTGGGGGAACACTGAAGCTTTCTTT.

This clone came up a few times. This chain uses TRBV7-2 with TRBJ2-3; TRBD2 matches 14 bases. V was pared by 7 bases and J by 13 bases, with 7 bases of the junction left unmatched. The CDR3 has 13 residues. CDR1 is SGHTA, CDR2 FQGNSA, per germline. The CDR3 nucleotides read TGTGCCAGCATCAGACTAGCGGGAGGGGAGGAGTATTTT. It is translated as CASIRLAGGEEYF.

This chain connects TRBV18 to TRBJ2-7; TRBD1 aligns across 8 bases. With V trimmed by 1 base and J by 1 base, 6 bases remained unmatched. The CDR3 is 16 residues long. CDR1 and CDR2 from the germline V gene are KGHSH and LQKENI. The DNA of the CDR3 is TGTGCCAGCTCACCACTGGGGCAGGGGGCTTCCTACGAGCAGTACTTC. Its protein is CASSPLGQGASYEQYF. Full variable domain (rest looked up from reference TRBV18 and TRBJ2-7): NAGVMQNPRHLVRRRGQEARLRCSPMKGHSHVYWYRQLPEEGLKFMVYLQKENIIDESGMPKERFSAEFPKEGPSILRIQQVVRGDSAAYFCASSPLGQGASYEQYFGPGTRLTVT.

This clone came up a few times. The V and J genes are TRBV29-1 and TRBJ1-2; 7 bases are shared with TRBD1. Germline CDR1 SQVTM, CDR2 ANQGSEA. Trimming took 1 base from V and 6 from J; bases not matched to a gene: 2. The CDR3 is made up of 12 amino acids. Here the CDR3 DNA reads TGCAGCGTTGAAGGACAGGGTCATGGCTACACCTTC. It encodes CSVEGQGHGYTF.

The rearrangement uses TRBV7-8 and TRBJ2-1; 12 bases fit TRBD2. CDR1 SGHVS and CDR2 FQNEAQ come from the germline V gene. The CDR3 is made up of 17 amino acids. V lost 8 bases to trimming and J lost 2 bases; unmatched junction nucleotides: 10. The DNA for the CDR3 is TGTGCCAGCGTCCTGTGGGCTAGCGGGGGGGCCTACAATGAGCAGTTCTTC. Its translation: CASVLWASGGAYNEQFF.

This clone counts as medium-sized. Other DNA sequences of this sample code for an identical CDR3. In DNA form, the CDR3 reads TGTGCCAGCAGCACCACAGGGGTGGGGCCTCAAGAGACCCAGTACTTC. Amino acid sequence: CASSTTGVGPQETQYF. The chain recombines TRBV7-2 with TRBJ2-5, with 7 bases aligning to TRBD1. The CDR3 has 16 residues. With 5 bases clipped from V and 2 bases from J, the junction kept 11 bases outside the gene matches. Germline-derived CDR1 and CDR2 are SGHTA and FQGNSA.

This clone was detected many times. The chain couples TRBV11-2 to TRBJ2-5, with a possible D match to TRBD2 (6 bases). This CDR3 is 13 amino acids long. V lost 1 base and J lost 5, with 8 bases in between. Germline V gene lookup returns CDR1 SGHAT and CDR2 FQNNGV. CDR3 nucleotides: TGTGCCAGCAGCTTAGCGGGGGTGGAGACCCAGTACTTC. This translates into CASSLAGVETQYF.

V is TRBV30 and J is TRBJ1-3; D remains ambiguous. This CDR3 is 13 amino acids long. V lost 7 bases and J lost 1, with 11 bases in between. Germline CDR1 reads GTSNPN; CDR2 reads SVGIG (reference sequence). CDR3 protein: CASKWRSGNTIYF. The CDR3 DNA sequence: TGTGCCTCCAAGTGGAGGTCTGGAAACACCATATATTTT.